In this sample, the clone carrying this T cell receptor beta chain turned up a few times. Antigen: not known. One junction end disagrees with the germline gene, perhaps due to a read error. The data originate from a study of breast tumors, draining lymph nodes, adjacent tissues. TCRdb called the multiplex PCR reads again in MiXCR, with one record for every CDR3 protein. The sample has around 230,000 distinct CDR3 sequences, less than 45% seen once. This CDR3 comprises 14 residues. CDR1 is SGHNT and CDR2 is YENEEA in the germline V gene. Samples came from axillary lymph nodes draining the breast cancer. Study findings and constraints: Data only fit, rather than demonstrated, lymph node origin of most tumor T cells. Tumor TCR diversity was below lymph nodes but above nontumor tissue.

The source is a female donor with breast cancer. Some clones in this sample may be carry-over from other donors' samples. The chain links TRBV11-3 to TRBJ2-7; 9 bases match TRBD2. Material for sequencing was axillary lymph node tissue. CDR3 DNA: TGTGCCAGCAGCGCGACTAGCGGCTCCTACGAGCAGCACTTC. This sequence encodes CASSATSGSYEQHF.